A selection of T cell receptor beta chains follows, all from one sample in a study of blood T cell repertoires in COVID-19. Clones were read by immunoSEQ multiplex PCR, and TCRdb kept only the in-frame ones, dropping some. The data contain approximately 150,000 clones, around four fifths of them seen just once; the ten biggest clones take up under 2.5%. Sequenced: peripheral blood. The receptor set was obtained from an elderly woman with acute or convalescent COVID-19. The CDR3 runs from the conserved cysteine through the conserved F or W. D genes are given only for firm matches. Rows give clone size only sometimes, using once, few, many, or a class for an expanded clone.

v_call	j_call	clone_size	d_call	cdr3_nt	cdr3_aa
TRBV12-5	TRBJ2-2	.	.	TGTGCTAGTAAATGGGCAGGGGGAGGAACCGGGGAGCTGTTTTTT	CASKWAGGGTGELFF
TRBV4-3	TRBJ2-7	.	.	TGCGCCAGCAGCCAAGATTCCGGGGTGTCCTACGAGCAGTACTTC	CASSQDSGVSYEQYF
TRBV5-1	TRBJ1-5	.	TRBD1	TGCGCCAGCAGCTTGGCCCCGGGACAGGGGGCGGATCAGCCCCAGCATTTT	CASSLAPGQGADQPQHF
TRBV5-1	TRBJ2-1	.	TRBD2	TGCGCCAGCAGCCTCCAGAGACTAGCGGGAGGAACAGGCGATGAGCAGTTCTTC	CASSLQRLAGGTGDEQFF
TRBV5-4	TRBJ2-7	.	TRBD2	TGTGCCAGCAGCTTGTTCGGGACTAGGGGCGAGCAGTACTTC	CASSLFGTRGEQYF
TRBV19	TRBJ2-7	.	.	TGTGCCAGTACGACTAGGACCTACGAGCAGTACTTC	CASTTRTYEQYF
TRBV29-1	TRBJ2-1	.	.	TGCAGCGTTGGGAGGGTTTCCGACAATGAGCAGTTCTTC	CSVGRVSDNEQFF
TRBV5-1	TRBJ2-4	.	TRBD1	TGCGCCAGCAGCTTCCAGGGACAGGATGAGGGAATAAACATTCAGTACTTC	CASSFQGQDEGINIQYF
TRBV18	TRBJ1-1	.	.	TGTGCCAGCTCACCCCTGGACACTATGAACACTGAAGCTTTCTTT	CASSPLDTMNTEAFF
TRBV19	TRBJ2-4	.	.	TGTGCCAGTACGATCAGGGATGGCAAAAACATTCAGTACTTC	CASTIRDGKNIQYF
TRBV7-2	TRBJ2-3	.	TRBD1	TGTGCCAGCAGCTTAAGGGGGCTAGCTGTTACGCAGTATTTT	CASSLRGLAVTQYF
TRBV5-1	TRBJ2-2	.	.	TGCGCCAGCAGCTTGTCAGGGAAGGTTACCGGGGAGCTGTTTTTT	CASSLSGKVTGELFF
TRBV27	TRBJ2-2	.	.	TGTGCCAGCAAAAGAGCCCCGAACGGAGGCGGGGAGCTGTTTTTT	CASKRAPNGGGELFF
TRBV4-1	TRBJ2-5	.	.	TGCGCCAGCAGCCTTCTCGAGGCGCTCGGGGAGACCCAGTACTTC	CASSLLEALGETQYF
TRBV3-1/TRBV3-2	TRBJ1-1	.	.	TGTGCCAGCAGCCAGGGGCTGGGGGGAGCTTTCTTT	CASSQGLGGAFF
TRBV19	TRBJ2-1	once	TRBD2	TGTGCCAGCCGACCCAGACTAGCGTGGAATGAGCAGTTCTTC	CASRPRLAWNEQFF
TRBV11-2	TRBJ1-2	.	TRBD1	TGTGCCAGCAGCTCAAACTTACAGGGGCGACGTGGCTACACCTTC	CASSSNLQGRRGYTF
TRBV15	TRBJ2-5	.	.	TGTGCCACCAGCCTAGGGGACGGGAGTTGGCAAGAGACCCAGTACTTC	CATSLGDGSWQETQYF
TRBV5-1	TRBJ1-4	.	.	TGCGCCAGCAGCTTAACAGGGTTACTGAATGAAAAACTGTTTTTT	CASSLTGLLNEKLFF
TRBV6-6	TRBJ2-2	.	.	TGTGCCAGCAGTTACTCCTCGGGGAACACCGGGGAGCTGTTTTTT	CASSYSSGNTGELFF
TRBV7-2	TRBJ1-5	.	.	TGTGCCAGCAGCTTAGCGTTAGGGGAGGGTCAGCCCCAGCATTTT	CASSLALGEGQPQHF
TRBV28	TRBJ1-2	.	TRBD1	TGTGCCAGCAGGTCCCGCCGGACAGGGGGAAACTATGGCTACACCTTC	CASRSRRTGGNYGYTF
TRBV19	TRBJ1-1	.	.	TGTGCCAGTAGTATCAATGGAGGGACGCCGGACACTGAAGCTTTCTTT	CASSINGGTPDTEAFF
TRBV12-3/TRBV12-4	TRBJ2-5	.	.	TGTGCCAGCACCCCGGACAGAAAGGAGACCCAGTACTTC	CASTPDRKETQYF
TRBV6-5	TRBJ2-5	.	.	TGTGCCAGCAGGCGGGGGCGAGAGACCCAGTACTTC	CASRRGRETQYF
TRBV4-2	TRBJ2-3	.	TRBD2	TGTGCCAGCAGCTCTCGACTAGCGGGGGGTAGGGATACGCAGTATTTT	CASSSRLAGGRDTQYF
TRBV7-9	TRBJ2-1	.	.	TGTGCCAGCAGCTTAGCGCAAACTAGTTCAGCTGAGCAGTTCTTC	CASSLAQTSSAEQFF
TRBV11-2	TRBJ2-7	.	TRBD1	TGTGCCAGCAGCTTAGGAAGACAGGGTACCTACGAGCAGTACTTC	CASSLGRQGTYEQYF
TRBV30	TRBJ1-1	.	.	TGTGCCTGGAACCGGGACACAAGGCCTGAAGCTTTCTTT	CAWNRDTRPEAFF
TRBV6-2/TRBV6-3	TRBJ1-5	medium-sized	.	TGTGCCAGCAGTTACATTTCTCGGGGGGGAGAGCAGCCCCAGCATTTT	CASSYISRGGEQPQHF
TRBV7-6	TRBJ2-1	.	TRBD2	TGTGCCAGCAGCTTTGTAGCGGGGGGTTCCTACAATGAGCAGTTCTTC	CASSFVAGGSYNEQFF
TRBV29-1	TRBJ2-1	.	TRBD2	TGCAGCGCTCTACTAGCGGGACAAACTAGAGGGCCCTACAATGAGCAGTTCTTC	CSALLAGQTRGPYNEQFF
TRBV12-3/TRBV12-4	TRBJ1-2	.	TRBD1	TGTGCCAGCAGTCAGCAGGGGGATCGAGTTGACACCTTC	CASSQQGDRVDTF
TRBV7-9	TRBJ2-3	once	.	TGTGCCAAGGAGGGGATCACAGATACGCAGTATTTT	CAKEGITDTQYF
TRBV7-2	TRBJ1-6	.	TRBD1	TGTGCCAGCAGCCCGGACAGGGGCAGTAATTCACCCCTCCACTTT	CASSPDRGSNSPLHF
TRBV9	TRBJ1-6	.	.	TGTGCCAGCGGGGACTGGCGGGGAAATTCACCCCTCCACTTT	CASGDWRGNSPLHF
TRBV6-2/TRBV6-3	TRBJ2-7	.	TRBD2	TGTGCCAGCAGCCCCCGGGACTACCTGAGAGAGTACGAGCAGTACTTC	CASSPRDYLREYEQYF
TRBV18	TRBJ2-1	.	TRBD2	TGTGCCAGCTCACCACCGAGCGGGAGCTACATAAATGAGCAGTTCTTC	CASSPPSGSYINEQFF
TRBV4-1	TRBJ2-5	.	.	TGCGCCAGCAGCCAACCGAAAGCTCGTGGAGGGGAGACCCAGTACTTC	CASSQPKARGGETQYF
TRBV7-2	TRBJ2-5	.	.	TGTGCCAGCAGCTTAGAGGCAGGGAAGGGGGGGGAGACCCAGTACTTC	CASSLEAGKGGETQYF
TRBV5-1	TRBJ2-3	few	.	TGCGCCAGCAGCCCCTCCACAGATACGCAGTATTTT	CASSPSTDTQYF
TRBV7-9	TRBJ2-5	.	.	TGTGCCAGCAGCTTAGTGCTATTCCAAGAGACCCAGTACTTC	CASSLVLFQETQYF
TRBV19	TRBJ2-2	.	TRBD2	TGTGCCAGTAGAGCGGGAGAGAACACCGGGGAGCTGTTTTTT	CASRAGENTGELFF
TRBV2	TRBJ2-3	.	TRBD2	TGTGCCAGCAGTGAGGTGTGGCGCCGGGAGGCAGATACGCAGTATTTT	CASSEVWRREADTQYF
TRBV5-4	TRBJ1-1	.	TRBD1	TGTGCCAGCACTGCCAGACAGGGGAAGGCCAACACTGAAGCTTTCTTT	CASTARQGKANTEAFF
TRBV5-6	TRBJ2-1	once	TRBD2	TGTGCCAGCAGAACCGCACTAGCGGTTGGGCCCTTCAATGAGCAGTTCTTC	CASRTALAVGPFNEQFF
TRBV7-2	TRBJ1-4	once	.	TGTGCCAGCAGCTTTGCCACAGAAAATGAAAAACTGTTTTTT	CASSFATENEKLFF
TRBV3-1/TRBV3-2	TRBJ2-7	.	.	TGTGCCAGCAGCCAAGGGGCTAGCGATCACGAGCAGTACTTC	CASSQGASDHEQYF
TRBV11-2	TRBJ2-1	.	TRBD2	TGTGCCAGCAGCTTATCCGGGAGGTACAATGAGCAGTTCTTC	CASSLSGRYNEQFF
TRBV11-2	TRBJ2-7	.	TRBD1	TGTGCCAGCAGCTCAGGACAGGGGGTTTACTCCTACGAGCAGTACTTC	CASSSGQGVYSYEQYF
TRBV19	TRBJ1-3	.	.	TGTGCCAGTAGCCCTACACAGGGATCCTCTGGAAACACCATATATTTT	CASSPTQGSSGNTIYF
TRBV21-1	TRBJ1-1	once	.	TGTGCCAGCAGCCAAAGTGGGGGGTCCTGGTATAAAGGAGCTTTCTTT	CASSQSGGSWYKGAFF
TRBV12-3/TRBV12-4	TRBJ1-5	.	.	TGTGCCAGCAGACCTCAGGGAGGCCAGCCCCAGCATTTT	CASRPQGGQPQHF